In its sample, the clone carrying this T cell receptor beta chain was seen many times. Its specificity is not known. This record comes from a study of T cells in Graves' hyperthyroidism and ophthalmopathy. Study-level information: Peripheral blood was drawn at first diagnosis, prior to all treatment.

Diagnosis rested on symptoms, serum thyroxine and TRAb, thyroid ultrasound, and orbital computed tomography. PBMCs stemmed from 8.5 to 10 ml fresh peripheral blood. Study results and limitations: Stable hyperthyroidism and ophthalmopathy were separated using 13 V-J signatures.

RNA transcripts yielded amplified TCR beta CDR3 regions. A set of HTBI primers served as the primers for a first-round RT-PCR of the TCR CDR3. TCRdb reanalysed the multiplex PCR reads using MiXCR and keeps one entry per CDR3 protein. The sample gives 200,000 to 300,000 distinct CDR3 sequences, approximately 24% of which show up once; 30% to 40% is in the top ten. This CDR3 is 15 amino acids long. V dropped 2 bases and J dropped 7; count of bases not matched to a gene: 11. Germline CDR1 and CDR2: SGHAT and FQNNGV. The rearrangement joins TRBV11-2 to TRBJ2-7, with TRBD1 matching 7 bases. The clonotype was recovered from a woman aged 40-49 years with Graves' ophthalmopathy. The specimen was blood. The CDR3 nucleotides read TGTGCCAGCAGCTTATGGGACAGTCTCTCGGGGGAGCAGTACTTC. As protein: CASSLWDSLSGEQYF.